This TCR beta chain comes out of a study of T cell repertoires in cytomegalovirus infection. Study summary: Public TCR beta signature analysis indicated the presence of both CMV infection and matching HLA type. Study-wide results and limits: HLA-C-restricted CMV clonotypes gave the most frequent clonotype in two of eight donors.

MiXCR, run by TCRdb on the reads, gives a single entry per CDR3 protein. The data contain 500,000 to 600,000 distinct CDR3 sequences, approximately 15% of them singletons. Points on this clonotype: Its antigen is as yet unknown.

From germline, CDR1 is MNHEY and CDR2 SVGAGI. There are 16 residues in the CDR3. J was trimmed by 4 bases and V by 7 bases; bases with no gene match: 11. The TCR sequence derives from a human donor in good health (CMV status not recorded). Some clones in this sample may be carry-over from other donors' samples. The chain combines TRBV6-5 with TRBJ1-1; TRBD1 matches 11 bases. The specimen was CD8+ T cells from PBMCs. The CDR3 spells CASTPGQGALGTEAFF. The DNA of the CDR3 is TGTGCCAGCACCCCAGGACAGGGGGCTCTGGGCACTGAAGCTTTCTTT.